The rows below give T cell receptor beta chains drawn from one sample of a study of blood T cell repertoires in COVID-19. TCRdb's table, derived via immunoSEQ multiplex PCR, lists solely in-frame clones and lacks some. The sample records about 75,000 clones, around 89% being singletons. The sequencing sample was made of peripheral blood. The receptors derive from a woman between 70 and 85 years old with acute or convalescent COVID-19. The CDR3 runs from the conserved cysteine through the conserved F or W.

J gene | V gene | CDR3 protein
TRBJ2-1 | TRBV9 | CASSVEGTGAYDEQFF
TRBJ1-5 | TRBV6-2/TRBV6-3 | CASSFAPGNQPQHF
TRBJ1-1 | TRBV6-5 | CASSLAGNTEAFF
TRBJ1-1 | TRBV18 | CASSTDRFTEAFF
TRBJ1-2 | TRBV24-1 | CATSGPGTGAYGYTF
TRBJ2-1 | TRBV7-2 | CASRETAGGPFQFF
TRBJ1-3 | TRBV30 | CAWSVGTASGNTIYF
TRBJ1-2 | TRBV29-1 | CSAESGPNYGYTF
TRBJ2-3 | TRBV6-1 | CASSESVGGKGDTQYF
TRBJ2-3 | TRBV19 | CASRDRGKADTQYF
TRBJ1-5 | TRBV7-9 | CASSREGVSNQPQHF
TRBJ2-3 | TRBV5-5 | CASSLQRLGTGASDTQYF
TRBJ1-1 | TRBV7-8 | CASSYTAVRGRVTEAFF
TRBJ1-5 | TRBV28 | CASSLEGQPQHF
TRBJ2-7 | TRBV5-1 | CASSFSNSYGQYF
TRBJ2-1 | TRBV3-1/TRBV3-2 | CASSLRTSGGGLYNEQFF
TRBJ1-2 | TRBV5-1 | CASSLALASYGYTF
TRBJ1-4 | TRBV14 | CASSLRQSLSEKLFF
TRBJ1-2 | TRBV6-6 | CASSSLRQRNYGYTF
TRBJ1-2 | TRBV7-6 | CASSLDPGVGGYTF
TRBJ1-1 | TRBV28 | CASSPTVDRAGTEAFF
TRBJ2-5 | TRBV24-1 | CATSDLGGGVETQYF
TRBJ1-4 | TRBV3-1/TRBV3-2 | CASSQGIFYGEKLFF
TRBJ1-3 | TRBV30 | CAWSYASGNTIYF
TRBJ2-7 | TRBV4-1 | CASSHPGGAGEQYF
TRBJ1-5 | TRBV6-1 | CASSEAKYGTGGSSNQPQHF
TRBJ2-3 | TRBV3-1/TRBV3-2 | CASSQGGGLFTDTQYF
TRBJ1-1 | TRBV9 | CASSVAGQNTEAFF
TRBJ2-1 | TRBV5-4 | CASSFSIPNGDEQFF